These T cell receptor beta chains were read from a single sample in a study of blood T cell repertoires in COVID-19. Here immunoSEQ multiplex PCR was the method, and the copy in TCRdb shows in-frame clones only, minus some. Of under 250,000 clones listed, about 92% are singletons. Material for sequencing was peripheral blood. The receptors shown here come from a man between 25 and 39 years old with acute or convalescent COVID-19. CDR3s include the opening cysteine and the closing phenylalanine or tryptophan. D genes are given only for firm matches. The listing skips clone size in some rows; elsewhere it reads once, few, many or a size class.

NA	TRBV27	TRBJ1-1	12	NA	TGTGCCAGCAGTTCGGGGAACACTGAAGCTTTCTTT	CASSSGNTEAFF
NA	TRBV28	TRBJ1-2	13	many	TGTGCCAGCAGCCCTAGTACGGGGGGCGGCTACACCTTC	CASSPSTGGGYTF
NA	TRBV18	TRBJ2-2	15	NA	TGTGCCAGCTCACGACAGGCGAAGAACACCGGGGAGCTGTTTTTT	CASSRQAKNTGELFF
NA	TRBV30	TRBJ1-1	12	NA	TGTGCCTGGGGTAATTGGAACACTGAAGCTTTCTTT	CAWGNWNTEAFF
TRBD2	TRBV6-1	TRBJ2-3	16	NA	TGTGCCAGCAGTAAAGCTAGCGGGGGGTCCTCCCCCCCCCAGTATTTT	CASSKASGGSSPPQYF
TRBD2	TRBV5-1	TRBJ2-1	18	NA	TGCGCCAGCACCCCCGGGGACTACTTCACCAGCTCCTACAATGAGCAGTTCTTC	CASTPGDYFTSSYNEQFF
NA	TRBV5-1	TRBJ1-1	11	NA	TGCGCCAGCAGCTTGGGACATGAAGCTTTCTTT	CASSLGHEAFF
TRBD1	TRBV19	TRBJ1-1	13	NA	TGTGCCAGTACTCTTGACAGGGTGAGTGAAGCTTTCTTT	CASTLDRVSEAFF
NA	TRBV11-1	TRBJ2-2	15	NA	TGTGCCAGCAGCTTAGGACAGGAAAGGACCGGGGAGCTGTTTTTT	CASSLGQERTGELFF
TRBD2	TRBV30	TRBJ2-4	21	NA	TGTGCCTGGACCGTAGGGGGGTCGACTAGCGGGAGGGCCGGGGCCAAAAACATTCAGTACTTC	CAWTVGGSTSGRAGAKNIQYF
NA	TRBV18	TRBJ2-1	15	NA	TGTGCCAGCTCACGCGGACAAGGCTGGGACAATGAGCAGTTCTTC	CASSRGQGWDNEQFF
NA	TRBV11-3	TRBJ2-7	12	NA	TGTGCCAGCAGCTCCCTGTCGGGCGAGCAGTACTTC	CASSSLSGEQYF
TRBD1	TRBV19	TRBJ1-2	14	NA	TGTGCCAGTAGTACCACAGGGGGCGCCTGGGGCTACACCTTC	CASSTTGGAWGYTF
TRBD2	TRBV6-5	TRBJ2-5	12	NA	TGTGCCGCAGCCACTAGCGGGGAGACCCAGTACTTC	CAAATSGETQYF
TRBD2	TRBV11-2	TRBJ2-1	17	NA	TGTGCCAGCAGCTTAAGGACTAGCGGGGTCTATTACAATGAGCAGTTCTTC	CASSLRTSGVYYNEQFF
NA	TRBV11-3	TRBJ2-2	14	NA	TGTGCCAGCAGCCCCCGTAACTACGCCGGGGAGCTGTTTTTT	CASSPRNYAGELFF
NA	TRBV5-6	TRBJ2-3	15	NA	TGTGCCAGCAGCTTGGACAACTACCTCACGAATACGCAGTATTTT	CASSLDNYLTNTQYF
NA	TRBV15	TRBJ2-7	12	NA	TGTGCCACCAGCAGCAGGGCGAGCGAGCAGTACTTC	CATSSRASEQYF
TRBD2	TRBV3-1/TRBV3-2	TRBJ2-5	16	NA	TGTGCCAGCGGGCGAATAGCGGGCCTGCCCCCAGAGACCCAGTACTTC	CASGRIAGLPPETQYF
TRBD2	TRBV19	TRBJ2-1	14	once	TGTGCCAGTAGTATTAAGCGGGAGTCCGATGAGCAGTTCTTC	CASSIKRESDEQFF
NA	TRBV11-3	TRBJ2-7	13	NA	TGTGCCAGCAGCTTAGGGGCCGGGAACGAGCAGTACTTC	CASSLGAGNEQYF
TRBD2	TRBV7-9	TRBJ2-1	12	NA	TGTGCCAGCAGCAATAGCGGGAGGGGTCGGTTCTTC	CASSNSGRGRFF
TRBD2	TRBV27	TRBJ2-7	14	NA	TGTGCCAGCAGTTTAGGGGGACTAGTAGGCGAGCAGTACTTC	CASSLGGLVGEQYF
TRBD2	TRBV7-9	TRBJ2-7	16	NA	TGTGCCAGCAGCAGCTCCGGGACTAGCGGGAGTTACGAGCAGTACTTC	CASSSSGTSGSYEQYF
NA	TRBV27	TRBJ1-3	14	NA	TGTGCCAGCAGACCACAGGGATCTGGAAACACCATATATTTT	CASRPQGSGNTIYF
TRBD1	TRBV6-5	TRBJ1-1	14	NA	TGTGCCAGCAGAGGGACAGGGAGGAACACTGAAGCTTTCTTT	CASRGTGRNTEAFF
TRBD1	TRBV24-1	TRBJ2-2	17	NA	TGTGCCACCAGTGATTTGCATGGGACAGGGAACACCGGGGAGCTGTTTTTT	CATSDLHGTGNTGELFF
NA	TRBV5-1	TRBJ1-2	14	NA	TGCGCCAGCAGCTTGCTGGAGTCTAACTATGGCTACACCTTC	CASSLLESNYGYTF